The source of this TCR beta chain is a study of T-cell reconstitution after alpha-beta-depleted transplantation in children. Trimming cost V 3 bases and J 4 bases, with 9 bases left between them. Germline lookup yields CDR1 MNHEY and CDR2 SVGEGT. The CDR3 runs 13 residues. Preparation of the TCRbeta library used unique molecular identifiers. From the PCR reads, TCRdb called clonotypes with MiXCR, one entry per CDR3 protein. The sample holds around 530,000 distinct CDR3 sequences; 32% are singletons and the top ten take around 2.5%. This clonotype was counted only a few times. The receptor's source is a human donor who donated a stem cell graft to a child with aplastic anemia. This material consisted of PBMCs from the stem cell graft donor, taken from the stem cell graft. The chain has TRBV6-2 or TRBV6-3 and TRBJ1-1; unclear D gene. The CDR3 is CASSYRGVTEAFF. The CDR3 DNA is TGTGCCAGCAGTTATCGGGGAGTCACTGAAGCTTTCTTT.